The 4 T cell receptor beta chains below come from one sample, sequenced in a study of blood T cell repertoires in COVID-19. Sequencing used immunoSEQ multiplex PCR; TCRdb keeps in-frame clones, though not all of them. The repertoire holds under 300,000 clones, with about 87% as singletons. The sequenced sample was peripheral blood. The receptors originated from a woman in her seventies with active or convalescent COVID-19.

CDR3 loop: CSVSRDSREQYF. The CDR3, as DNA: TGCAGCGTCTCCAGGGATAGTCGGGAGCAGTACTTC. This sequence joins TRBV29-1 and TRBJ2-7, with TRBD1 as a possible D gene (5 bases). The V and J ends lost 6 bases and 7 bases respectively, with 16 bases between them. Per germline, CDR1 SQVTM and CDR2 ANQGSEA. The CDR3 has 12 amino acids.

The rearrangement links TRBV20-1 to TRBJ1-2; D remains unclear. The CDR3 is 10 amino acids. Trimming removed 2 bases at V and 5 bases at J, with 3 bases between. Per germline, CDR1 DFQATT and CDR2 SNEGSKA (reference sequence). Here the CDR3 reads CSARLYGYTF. The CDR3 DNA follows: TGCAGTGCTAGATTATATGGCTACACCTTC.

The chain employs TRBV7-9 and TRBJ2-5; tentatively, D is TRBD2 (5 bases). CDR1 SEHNR and CDR2 FQNEAQ come from the germline V gene (reference sequence). V was cut by 5 bases and J by 3 bases, with 13 bases left in between. The CDR3 extends over 14 amino acids. The CDR3 loop is CASSPGLIKETQYF. CDR3 bases: TGTGCCAGCAGCCCCGGACTTATTAAAGAGACCCAGTACTTC.

The CDR3 loop reads CASSIQGATSSYNSPLHF. As DNA, the CDR3 is TGTGCCAGTAGTATTCAGGGCGCGACTAGCTCCTATAATTCACCCCTCCACTTT. The chain joins TRBV19 to TRBJ1-6; TRBD1 is a possible D gene (5 bases). CDR1 and CDR2 from the germline V gene are LNHDA and SQIVND (reference sequence). The CDR3 totals 18 residues. V gave up 3 bases and J gave up 0 bases, with 15 bases separating them. Full variable domain (outside the CDR3, taken from reference TRBV19 and TRBJ1-6): DGGITQSPKYLFRKEGQNVTLSCEQNLNHDAMYWYRQDPGQGLRLIYYSQIVNDFQKGDIAEGYSVSREKKESFPLTVTSAQKNPTAFYLCASSIQGATSSYNSPLHFGNGTRLTVT.